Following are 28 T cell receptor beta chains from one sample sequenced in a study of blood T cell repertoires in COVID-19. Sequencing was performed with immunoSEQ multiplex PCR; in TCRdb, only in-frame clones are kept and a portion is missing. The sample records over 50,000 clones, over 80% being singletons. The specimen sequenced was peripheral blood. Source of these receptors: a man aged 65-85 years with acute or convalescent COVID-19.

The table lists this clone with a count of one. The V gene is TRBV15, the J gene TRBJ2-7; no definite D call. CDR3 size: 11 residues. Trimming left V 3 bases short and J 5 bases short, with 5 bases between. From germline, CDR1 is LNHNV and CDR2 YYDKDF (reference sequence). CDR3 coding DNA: TGTGCCACCAGCAGGCTAAACGAGCAGTACTTC. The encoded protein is CATSRLNEQYF.

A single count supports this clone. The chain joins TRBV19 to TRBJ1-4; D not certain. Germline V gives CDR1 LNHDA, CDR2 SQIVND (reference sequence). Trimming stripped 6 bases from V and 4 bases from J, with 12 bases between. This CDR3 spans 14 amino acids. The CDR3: CASSPQWNNEKLFF. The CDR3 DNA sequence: TGTGCCAGTAGCCCACAGTGGAATAATGAAAAACTGTTTTTT.

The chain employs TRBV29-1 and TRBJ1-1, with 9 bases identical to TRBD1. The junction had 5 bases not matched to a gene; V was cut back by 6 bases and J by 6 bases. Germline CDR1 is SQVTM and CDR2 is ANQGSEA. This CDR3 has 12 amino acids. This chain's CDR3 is CSVYRGLSEAFF. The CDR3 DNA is TGCAGCGTATACAGGGGGCTTTCTGAAGCTTTCTTT.

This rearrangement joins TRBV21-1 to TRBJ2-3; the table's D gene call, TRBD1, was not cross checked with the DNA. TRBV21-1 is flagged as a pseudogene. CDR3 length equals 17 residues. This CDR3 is CASSKCATVLSTDTQYF. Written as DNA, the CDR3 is TGTGCCAGCAGCAAATGCGCTACAGTTTTGAGCACAGATACGCAGTATTTT.

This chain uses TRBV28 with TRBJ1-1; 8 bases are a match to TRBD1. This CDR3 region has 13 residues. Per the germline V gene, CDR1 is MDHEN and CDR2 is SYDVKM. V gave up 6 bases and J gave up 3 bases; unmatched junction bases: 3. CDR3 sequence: CASRDRGDTEAFF. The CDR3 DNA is TGTGCCAGCAGAGACAGGGGAGACACTGAAGCTTTCTTT.

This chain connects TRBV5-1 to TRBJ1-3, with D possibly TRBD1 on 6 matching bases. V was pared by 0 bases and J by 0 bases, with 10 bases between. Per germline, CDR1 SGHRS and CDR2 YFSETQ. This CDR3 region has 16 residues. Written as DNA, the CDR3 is TGCGCCAGCAGCTTGGGGACAGCAAACTCTGGAAACACCATATATTTT. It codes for CASSLGTANSGNTIYF.

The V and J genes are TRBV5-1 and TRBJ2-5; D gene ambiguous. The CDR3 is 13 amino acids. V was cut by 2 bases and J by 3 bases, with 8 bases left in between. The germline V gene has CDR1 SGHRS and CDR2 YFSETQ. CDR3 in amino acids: CASSFPGEETQYF. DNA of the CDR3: TGCGCCAGCAGCTTTCCCGGTGAAGAGACCCAGTACTTC.

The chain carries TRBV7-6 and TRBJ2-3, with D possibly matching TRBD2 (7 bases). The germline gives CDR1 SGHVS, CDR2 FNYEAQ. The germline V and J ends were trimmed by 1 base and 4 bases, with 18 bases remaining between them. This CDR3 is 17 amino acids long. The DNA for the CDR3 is TGTGCCAGCAGCTTAGGCGTTGTGGGGGGGCGGTCAGATACGCAGTATTTT. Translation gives CASSLGVVGGRSDTQYF.

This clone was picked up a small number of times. The CDR3 loop is CASSQSLGPWGSYNSPLHF. As DNA, the CDR3 is TGTGCCAGCAGCCAATCTTTGGGGCCCTGGGGCTCCTATAATTCACCCCTCCACTTT. The chain uses TRBV16 and TRBJ1-6; D might be TRBD1 (5 bases). Germline values: CDR1 KGHSY, CDR2 FQNENV. The ends were cut back, 0 bases at V and 0 bases at J, with 15 bases in the middle. This CDR3 contains 19 residues.

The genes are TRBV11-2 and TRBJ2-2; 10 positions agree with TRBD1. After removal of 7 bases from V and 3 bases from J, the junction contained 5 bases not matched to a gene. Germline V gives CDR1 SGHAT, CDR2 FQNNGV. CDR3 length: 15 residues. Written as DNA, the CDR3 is TGTGCCAGCAACTCCGGGACAGGGGACACCGGGGAGCTGTTTTTT. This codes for CASNSGTGDTGELFF. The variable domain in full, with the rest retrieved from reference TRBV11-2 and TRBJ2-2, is EAGVAQSPRYKIIEKRQSVAFWCNPISGHATLYWYQQILGQGPKLLIQFQNNGVVDDSQLPKDRFSAERLKGVDSTLKIQPAKLEDSAVYLCASNSGTGDTGELFFGEGSRLTVL.

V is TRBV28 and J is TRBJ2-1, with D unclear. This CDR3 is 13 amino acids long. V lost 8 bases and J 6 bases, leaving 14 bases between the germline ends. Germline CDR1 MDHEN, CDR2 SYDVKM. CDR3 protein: CASLVPVTNEQFF. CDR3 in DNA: TGTGCCAGCCTCGTCCCAGTCACCAATGAGCAGTTCTTC. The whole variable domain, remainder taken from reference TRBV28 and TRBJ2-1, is DVKVTQSSRYLVKRTGEKVFLECVQDMDHENMFWYRQDPGLGLRLIYFSYDVKMKEKGDIPEGYSVSREKKERFSLILESASTNQTSMYLCASLVPVTNEQFFGPGTRLTVL.

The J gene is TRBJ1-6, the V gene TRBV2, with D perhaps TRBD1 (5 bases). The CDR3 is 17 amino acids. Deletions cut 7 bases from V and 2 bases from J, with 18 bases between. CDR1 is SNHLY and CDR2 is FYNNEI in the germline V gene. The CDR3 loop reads CASKTGGGEAYNSPLHF. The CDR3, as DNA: TGTGCCAGCAAAACGGGAGGAGGGGAGGCCTATAATTCACCCCTCCACTTT.

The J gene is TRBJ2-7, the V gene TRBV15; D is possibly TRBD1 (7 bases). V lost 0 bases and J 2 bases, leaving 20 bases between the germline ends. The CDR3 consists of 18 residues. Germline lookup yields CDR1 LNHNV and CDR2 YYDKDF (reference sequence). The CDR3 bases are TGTGCCACCAGCAGAGATATGGGGTGGAGGGACAGTCCCTACGAGCAGTACTTC. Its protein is CATSRDMGWRDSPYEQYF.

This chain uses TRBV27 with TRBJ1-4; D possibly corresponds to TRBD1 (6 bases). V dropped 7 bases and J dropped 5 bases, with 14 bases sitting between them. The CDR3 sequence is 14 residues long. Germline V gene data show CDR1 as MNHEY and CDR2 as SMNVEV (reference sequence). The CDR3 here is CASTPTGQNEKLFF. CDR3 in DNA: TGTGCCAGCACCCCGACAGGTCAAAATGAAAAACTGTTTTTT.

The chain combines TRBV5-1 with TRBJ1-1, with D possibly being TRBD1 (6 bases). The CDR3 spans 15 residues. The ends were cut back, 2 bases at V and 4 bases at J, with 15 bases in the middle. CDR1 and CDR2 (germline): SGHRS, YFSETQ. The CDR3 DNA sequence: TGCGCCAGCAGCTTTCGACAGGATCGTGGCACTGAAGCTTTCTTT. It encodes CASSFRQDRGTEAFF.

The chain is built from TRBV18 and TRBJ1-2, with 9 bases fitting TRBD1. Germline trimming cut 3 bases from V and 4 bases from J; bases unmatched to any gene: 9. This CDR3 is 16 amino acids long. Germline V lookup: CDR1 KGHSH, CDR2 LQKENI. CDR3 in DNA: TGTGCCAGCTCACCTCCCGGGACAGGGTTAGCCTATGGCTACACCTTC. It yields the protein CASSPPGTGLAYGYTF.

The CDR3 DNA is TGTGCCATCAGTGAAAGGGGGTACGAGCAGTACTTC. Its translation: CAISERGYEQYF. The rearrangement joins TRBV10-3 to TRBJ2-7; D is possibly TRBD1 (6 bases). Trimming removed 3 bases at V and 4 bases at J, with 7 bases between. Per germline, CDR1 ENHRY and CDR2 SYGVKD. The CDR3 has 12 amino acids.

This CDR3 reads CATAIEENSPLHF. The CDR3 nucleotides are TGTGCCACCGCTATAGAGGAAAATTCACCCCTCCACTTT. V is TRBV10-3 and J is TRBJ1-6; D is undetermined. From germline, CDR1 is ENHRY and CDR2 SYGVKD. Trimming removed 10 bases at V and 7 bases at J, with 14 bases between. CDR3 length equals 13 residues.

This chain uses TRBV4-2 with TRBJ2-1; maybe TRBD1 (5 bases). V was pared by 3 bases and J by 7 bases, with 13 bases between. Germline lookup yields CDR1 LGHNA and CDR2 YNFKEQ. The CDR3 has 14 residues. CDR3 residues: CASSHRTPGNEQFF. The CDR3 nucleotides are TGTGCCAGCAGCCACCGGACACCTGGGAATGAGCAGTTCTTC.

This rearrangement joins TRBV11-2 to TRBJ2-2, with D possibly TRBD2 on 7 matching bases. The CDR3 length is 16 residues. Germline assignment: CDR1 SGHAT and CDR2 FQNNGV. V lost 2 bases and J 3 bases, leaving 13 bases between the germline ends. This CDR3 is CASSLHAGADTGELFF. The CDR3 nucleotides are TGTGCCAGCAGCTTACATGCGGGGGCCGACACCGGGGAGCTGTTTTTT.

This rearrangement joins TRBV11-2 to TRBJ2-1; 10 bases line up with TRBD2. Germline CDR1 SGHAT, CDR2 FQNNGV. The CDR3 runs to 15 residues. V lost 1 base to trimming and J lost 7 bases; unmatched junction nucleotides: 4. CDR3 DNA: TGTGCCAGCAGCTTAGGAGCGGGGGGGCGGAATGAGCAGTTCTTC. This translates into CASSLGAGGRNEQFF.

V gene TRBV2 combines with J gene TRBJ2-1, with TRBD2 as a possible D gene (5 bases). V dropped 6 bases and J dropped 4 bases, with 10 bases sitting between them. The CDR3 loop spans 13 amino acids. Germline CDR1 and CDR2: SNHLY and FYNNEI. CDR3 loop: CASSAEGYNEQFF. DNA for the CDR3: TGTGCCAGCAGCGCCGAGGGTTACAATGAGCAGTTCTTC. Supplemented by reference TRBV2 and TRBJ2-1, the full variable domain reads EPEVTQTPSHQVTQMGQEVILRCVPISNHLYFYWYRQILGQKVEFLVSFYNNEISEKSEIFDDQFSVERPDGSNFTLKIRSTKLEDSAMYFCASSAEGYNEQFFGPGTRLTVL.

This CDR3 reads CASSLDRLVRDQETQYF. Here the CDR3 DNA reads TGTGCCAGCAGCTTAGATCGGTTGGTGAGGGACCAAGAGACCCAGTACTTC. The chain is built from TRBV11-2 and TRBJ2-5; D is possibly TRBD2 (5 bases). CDR1 is SGHAT and CDR2 is FQNNGV in the germline V gene. V was clipped by 0 bases and J by 0 bases, with 14 bases between them. This CDR3 contains 17 residues.

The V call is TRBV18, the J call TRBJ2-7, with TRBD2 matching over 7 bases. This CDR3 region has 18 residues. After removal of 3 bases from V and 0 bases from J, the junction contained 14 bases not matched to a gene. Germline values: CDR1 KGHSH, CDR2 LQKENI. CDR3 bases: TGTGCCAGCTCACCTAAGATGGCCGGGACTACCATCTCCTACGAGCAGTACTTC. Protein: CASSPKMAGTTISYEQYF.

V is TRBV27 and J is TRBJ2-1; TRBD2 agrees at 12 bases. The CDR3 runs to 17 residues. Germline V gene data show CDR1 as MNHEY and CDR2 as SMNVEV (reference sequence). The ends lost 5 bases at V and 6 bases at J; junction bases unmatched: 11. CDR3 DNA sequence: TGTGCCAGCAGTCTGCGACTAGCGGGGGCCGGAGCCAATGAGCAGTTCTTC. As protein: CASSLRLAGAGANEQFF.

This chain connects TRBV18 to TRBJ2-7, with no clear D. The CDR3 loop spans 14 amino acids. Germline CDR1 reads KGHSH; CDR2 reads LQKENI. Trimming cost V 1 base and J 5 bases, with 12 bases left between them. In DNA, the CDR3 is TGTGCCAGCTCACCACGTTTGGGCTTCGACGAGCAGTACTTC. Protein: CASSPRLGFDEQYF.

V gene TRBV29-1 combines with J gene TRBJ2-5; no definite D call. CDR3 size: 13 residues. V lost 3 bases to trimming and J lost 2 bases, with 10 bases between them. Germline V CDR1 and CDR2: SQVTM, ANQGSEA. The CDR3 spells CSVEAALQETQYF. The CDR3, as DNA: TGCAGCGTTGAGGCGGCGCTACAAGAGACCCAGTACTTC.

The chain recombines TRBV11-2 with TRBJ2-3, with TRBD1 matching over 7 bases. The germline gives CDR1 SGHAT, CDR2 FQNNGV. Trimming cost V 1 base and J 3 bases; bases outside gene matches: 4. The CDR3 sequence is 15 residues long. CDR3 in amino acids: CASSLVGGMTDTQYF. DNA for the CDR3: TGTGCCAGCAGCTTAGTAGGGGGCATGACAGATACGCAGTATTTT.